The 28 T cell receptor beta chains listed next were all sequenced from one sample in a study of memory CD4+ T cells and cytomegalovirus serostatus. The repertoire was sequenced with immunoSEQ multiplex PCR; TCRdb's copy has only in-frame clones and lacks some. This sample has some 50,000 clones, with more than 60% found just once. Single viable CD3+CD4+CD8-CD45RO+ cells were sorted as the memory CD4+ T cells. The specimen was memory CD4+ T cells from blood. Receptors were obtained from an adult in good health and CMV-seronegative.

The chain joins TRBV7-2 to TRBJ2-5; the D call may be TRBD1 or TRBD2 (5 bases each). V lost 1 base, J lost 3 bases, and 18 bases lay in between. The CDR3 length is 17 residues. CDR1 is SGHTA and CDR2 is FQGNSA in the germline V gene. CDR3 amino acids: CASSLVGWGRLEETQYF. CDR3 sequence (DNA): TGTGCCAGCAGCTTAGTTGGATGGGGACGGCTCGAAGAGACCCAGTACTTC. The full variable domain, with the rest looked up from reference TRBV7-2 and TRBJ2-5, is GAGVSQSPSNKVTEKGKDVELRCDPISGHTALYWYRQSLGQGLEFLIYFQGNSAPDKSGLPSDRFSAERTGGSVSTLTIQRTQQEDSAVYLCASSLVGWGRLEETQYFGPGTRLLVL.

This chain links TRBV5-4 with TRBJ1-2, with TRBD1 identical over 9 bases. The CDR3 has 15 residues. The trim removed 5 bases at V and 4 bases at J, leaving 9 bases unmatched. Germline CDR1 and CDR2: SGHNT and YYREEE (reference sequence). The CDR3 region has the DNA TGTGCCAGCAGGCCAAACAGGGGGCAGGGCTATGGCTACACCTTC. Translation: CASRPNRGQGYGYTF.

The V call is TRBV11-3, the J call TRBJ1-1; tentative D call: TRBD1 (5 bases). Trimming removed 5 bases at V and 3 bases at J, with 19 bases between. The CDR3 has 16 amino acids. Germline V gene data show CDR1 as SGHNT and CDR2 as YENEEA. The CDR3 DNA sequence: TGTGCCAGCAGCCTACTACGGGCAGGGATGGACACTGAAGCTTTCTTT. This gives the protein CASSLLRAGMDTEAFF.

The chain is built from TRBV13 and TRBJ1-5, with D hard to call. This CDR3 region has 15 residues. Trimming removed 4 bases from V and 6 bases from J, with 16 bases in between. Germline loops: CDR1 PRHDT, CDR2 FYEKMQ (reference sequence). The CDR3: CASSSSGSSGQPQHF. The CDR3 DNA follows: TGTGCCAGCAGCTCCTCAGGTTCTTCCGGTCAGCCCCAGCATTTT.

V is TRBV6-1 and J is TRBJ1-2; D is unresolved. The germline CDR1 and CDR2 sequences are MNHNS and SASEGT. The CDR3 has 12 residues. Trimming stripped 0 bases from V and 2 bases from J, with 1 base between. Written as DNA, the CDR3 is TGTGCCAGCAGTGAAGCCAACTATGGCTACACCTTC. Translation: CASSEANYGYTF.

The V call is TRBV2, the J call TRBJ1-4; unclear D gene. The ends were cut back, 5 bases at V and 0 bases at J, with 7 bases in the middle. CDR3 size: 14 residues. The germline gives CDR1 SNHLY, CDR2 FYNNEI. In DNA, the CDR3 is TGTGCCAGCAGTAACATTGCAACTAATGAAAAACTGTTTTTT. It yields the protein CASSNIATNEKLFF.

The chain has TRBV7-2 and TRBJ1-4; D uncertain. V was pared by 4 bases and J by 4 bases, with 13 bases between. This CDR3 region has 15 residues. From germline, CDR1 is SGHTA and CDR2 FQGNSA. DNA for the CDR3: TGTGCCAGCAGCTCACCCTCGGACCTTAATGAAAAACTGTTTTTT. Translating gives CASSSPSDLNEKLFF.

The CDR3 nucleotides are TGCGCCAGCAGCTTGACAGACAAGGAACCCGGAAACACCATATATTTT. Protein sequence: CASSLTDKEPGNTIYF. The chain joins TRBV5-1 to TRBJ1-3; D is undetermined. The V gene's germline CDR1 is SGHRS and CDR2 YFSETQ. The CDR3 sequence is 16 residues long. Trimming took off 1 base at V and 4 bases at J, with 15 bases between the two ends.

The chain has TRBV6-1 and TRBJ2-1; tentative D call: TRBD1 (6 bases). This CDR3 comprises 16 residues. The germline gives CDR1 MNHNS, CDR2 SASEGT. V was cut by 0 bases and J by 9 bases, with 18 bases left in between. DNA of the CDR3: TGTGCCAGCAGTGAAGCGGCCGGACAGTCCCTCGGTGAGCAGTTCTTC. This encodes CASSEAAGQSLGEQFF.

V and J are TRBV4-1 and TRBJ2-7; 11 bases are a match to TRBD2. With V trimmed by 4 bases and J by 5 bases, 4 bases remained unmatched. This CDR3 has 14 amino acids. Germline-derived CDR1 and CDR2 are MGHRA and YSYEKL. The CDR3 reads CASSRGTSGNEQYF. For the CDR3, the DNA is TGCGCCAGCAGCCGCGGGACTAGCGGAAACGAGCAGTACTTC.

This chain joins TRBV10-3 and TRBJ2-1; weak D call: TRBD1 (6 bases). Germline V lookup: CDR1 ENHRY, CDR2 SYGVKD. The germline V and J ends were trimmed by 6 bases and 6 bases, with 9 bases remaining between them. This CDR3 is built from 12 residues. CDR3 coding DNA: TGTGCCATCAGGGGGGCCAGCAATGAGCAGTTCTTC. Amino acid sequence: CAIRGASNEQFF.

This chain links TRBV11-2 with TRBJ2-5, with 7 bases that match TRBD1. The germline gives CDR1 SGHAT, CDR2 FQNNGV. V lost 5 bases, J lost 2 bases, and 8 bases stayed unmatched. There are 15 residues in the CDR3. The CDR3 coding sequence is TGTGCCAGCAGCCGGACAGGAAACAGACAAGAGACCCAGTACTTC. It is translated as CASSRTGNRQETQYF.

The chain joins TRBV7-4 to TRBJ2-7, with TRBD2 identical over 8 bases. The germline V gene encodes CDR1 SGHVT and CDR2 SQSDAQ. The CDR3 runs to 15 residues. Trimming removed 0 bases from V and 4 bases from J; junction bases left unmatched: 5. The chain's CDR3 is CASSLAGTRSYEQYF. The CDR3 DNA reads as TGTGCCAGCAGCTTAGCTGGGACTAGGAGTTACGAGCAGTACTTC. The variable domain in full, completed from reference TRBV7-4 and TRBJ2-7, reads GAGVSQSPRYKVAKRGRDVALRCDSISGHVTLYWYRQTLGQGSEVLTYSQSDAQRDKSGRPSGRFSAERPERSVSTLKIQRTEQGDSAVYLCASSLAGTRSYEQYFGPGTRLTVT.

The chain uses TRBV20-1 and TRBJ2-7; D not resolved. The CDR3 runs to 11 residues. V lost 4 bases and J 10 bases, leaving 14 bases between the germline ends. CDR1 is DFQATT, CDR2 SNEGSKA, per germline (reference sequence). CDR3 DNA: TGCAGTGCTACACCCCTAGAAATTCAGTACTTC. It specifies CSATPLEIQYF.

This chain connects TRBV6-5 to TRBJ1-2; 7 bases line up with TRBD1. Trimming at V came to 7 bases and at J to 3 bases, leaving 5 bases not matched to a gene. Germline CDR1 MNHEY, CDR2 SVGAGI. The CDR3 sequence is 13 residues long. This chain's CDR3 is CASKKGADYGYTF. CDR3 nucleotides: TGTGCCAGCAAGAAGGGGGCGGACTATGGCTACACCTTC.

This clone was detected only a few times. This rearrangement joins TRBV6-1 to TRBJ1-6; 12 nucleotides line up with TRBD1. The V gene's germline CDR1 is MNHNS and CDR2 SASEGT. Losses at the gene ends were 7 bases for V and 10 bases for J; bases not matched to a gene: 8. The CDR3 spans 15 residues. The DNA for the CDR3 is TGTGCCAGCACTTCGGGACAGGGGGCGTGGTCACCCCTCCACTTT. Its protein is CASTSGQGAWSPLHF.

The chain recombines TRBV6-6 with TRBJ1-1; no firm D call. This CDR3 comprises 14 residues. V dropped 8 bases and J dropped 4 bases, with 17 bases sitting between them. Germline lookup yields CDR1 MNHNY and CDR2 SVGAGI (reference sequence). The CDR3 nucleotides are TGTGCCAGCTCAAGAGGGAGTGAGGCCACTGAAGCTTTCTTT. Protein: CASSRGSEATEAFF.

As DNA, the CDR3 is TGTGCCAGCAGCCCACAAAGCACAGATACGCAGTATTTT. This translates into CASSPQSTDTQYF. The V gene is TRBV7-7, the J gene TRBJ2-3; D unresolved. V lost 5 bases to trimming and J lost 0 bases, with 6 bases between them. The CDR3 extends over 13 amino acids. CDR1 is SSHAT, CDR2 FNYEAQ, per germline (reference sequence). Using reference TRBV7-7 and TRBJ2-3 for the parts outside the CDR3, the full variable domain is GAGVSQSPRYKVTKRGQDVTLRCDPISSHATLYWYQQALGQGPEFLTYFNYEAQPDKSGLPSDRFSAERPEGSISTLTIQRTEQRDSAMYRCASSPQSTDTQYFGPGTRLTVL.

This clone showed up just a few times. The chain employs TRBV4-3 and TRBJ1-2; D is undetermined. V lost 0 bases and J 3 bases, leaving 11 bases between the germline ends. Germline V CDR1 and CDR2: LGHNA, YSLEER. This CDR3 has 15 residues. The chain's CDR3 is CASSQDYGEYYGYTF. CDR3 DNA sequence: TGCGCCAGCAGCCAAGATTATGGCGAGTACTATGGCTACACCTTC.

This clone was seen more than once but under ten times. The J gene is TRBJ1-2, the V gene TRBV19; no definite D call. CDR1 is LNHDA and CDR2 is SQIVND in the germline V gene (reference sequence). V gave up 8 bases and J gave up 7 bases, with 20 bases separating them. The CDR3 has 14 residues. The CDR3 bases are TGTGCCAGTGACCACAGCCCGGGGAAAGGTGGCTACACCTTC. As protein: CASDHSPGKGGYTF.

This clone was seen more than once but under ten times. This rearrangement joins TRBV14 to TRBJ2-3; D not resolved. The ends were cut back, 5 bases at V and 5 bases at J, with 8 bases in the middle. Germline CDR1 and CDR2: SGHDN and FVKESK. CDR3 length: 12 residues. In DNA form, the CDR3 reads TGTGCCAGCAGCTTGGCGGTAGATACGCAGTATTTT. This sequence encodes CASSLAVDTQYF.

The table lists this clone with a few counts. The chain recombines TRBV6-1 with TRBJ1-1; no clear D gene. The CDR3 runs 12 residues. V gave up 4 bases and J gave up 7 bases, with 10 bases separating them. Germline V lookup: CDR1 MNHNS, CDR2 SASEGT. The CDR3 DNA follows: TGTGCCAGCAGTGGTTCTGGGGTTGAAGCTTTCTTT. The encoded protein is CASSGSGVEAFF.

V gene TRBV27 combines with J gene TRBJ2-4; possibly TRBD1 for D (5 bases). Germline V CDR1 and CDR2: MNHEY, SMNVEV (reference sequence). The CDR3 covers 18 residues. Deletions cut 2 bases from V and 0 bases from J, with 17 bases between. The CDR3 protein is CASSLRGPGTLAKNIQYF. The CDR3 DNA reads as TGTGCCAGCAGTTTAAGGGGCCCGGGCACATTAGCCAAAAACATTCAGTACTTC.

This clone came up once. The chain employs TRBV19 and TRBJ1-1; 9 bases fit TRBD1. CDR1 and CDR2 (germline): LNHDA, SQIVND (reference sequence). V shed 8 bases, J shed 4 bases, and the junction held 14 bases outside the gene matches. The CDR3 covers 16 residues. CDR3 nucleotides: TGTGCCAGTTTTCCACAGCCGAACAGGGGGCTCACTGAAGCTTTCTTT. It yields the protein CASFPQPNRGLTEAFF.

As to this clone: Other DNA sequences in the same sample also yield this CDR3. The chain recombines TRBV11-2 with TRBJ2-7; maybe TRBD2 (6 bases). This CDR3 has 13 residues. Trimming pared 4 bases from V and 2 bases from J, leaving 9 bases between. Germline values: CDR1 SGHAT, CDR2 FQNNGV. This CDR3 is CASSSGLTYEQYF. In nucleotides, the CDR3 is TGTGCCAGCAGCTCCGGACTAACCTACGAGCAGTACTTC.

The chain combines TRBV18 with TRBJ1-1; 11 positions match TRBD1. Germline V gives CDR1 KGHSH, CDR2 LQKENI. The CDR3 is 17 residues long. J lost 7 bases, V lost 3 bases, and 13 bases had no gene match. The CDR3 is CASSPGAGTGGIGEAFF. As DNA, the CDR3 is TGTGCCAGCTCACCCGGCGCCGGGACAGGGGGAATCGGTGAAGCTTTCTTT.

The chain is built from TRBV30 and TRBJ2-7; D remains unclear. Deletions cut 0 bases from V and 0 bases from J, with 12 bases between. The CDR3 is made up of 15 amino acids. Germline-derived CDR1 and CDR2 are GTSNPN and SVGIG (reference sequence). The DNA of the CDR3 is TGTGCCTGGAGTGTCCCGACACAGAGCTCCTACGAGCAGTACTTC. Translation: CAWSVPTQSSYEQYF.

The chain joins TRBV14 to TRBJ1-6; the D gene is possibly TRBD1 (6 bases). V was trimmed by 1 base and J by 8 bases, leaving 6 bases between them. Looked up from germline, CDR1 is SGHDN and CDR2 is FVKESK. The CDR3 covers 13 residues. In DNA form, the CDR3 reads TGTGCCAGCAGCCAAGGGACAGATTCACCCCTCCACTTT. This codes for CASSQGTDSPLHF.